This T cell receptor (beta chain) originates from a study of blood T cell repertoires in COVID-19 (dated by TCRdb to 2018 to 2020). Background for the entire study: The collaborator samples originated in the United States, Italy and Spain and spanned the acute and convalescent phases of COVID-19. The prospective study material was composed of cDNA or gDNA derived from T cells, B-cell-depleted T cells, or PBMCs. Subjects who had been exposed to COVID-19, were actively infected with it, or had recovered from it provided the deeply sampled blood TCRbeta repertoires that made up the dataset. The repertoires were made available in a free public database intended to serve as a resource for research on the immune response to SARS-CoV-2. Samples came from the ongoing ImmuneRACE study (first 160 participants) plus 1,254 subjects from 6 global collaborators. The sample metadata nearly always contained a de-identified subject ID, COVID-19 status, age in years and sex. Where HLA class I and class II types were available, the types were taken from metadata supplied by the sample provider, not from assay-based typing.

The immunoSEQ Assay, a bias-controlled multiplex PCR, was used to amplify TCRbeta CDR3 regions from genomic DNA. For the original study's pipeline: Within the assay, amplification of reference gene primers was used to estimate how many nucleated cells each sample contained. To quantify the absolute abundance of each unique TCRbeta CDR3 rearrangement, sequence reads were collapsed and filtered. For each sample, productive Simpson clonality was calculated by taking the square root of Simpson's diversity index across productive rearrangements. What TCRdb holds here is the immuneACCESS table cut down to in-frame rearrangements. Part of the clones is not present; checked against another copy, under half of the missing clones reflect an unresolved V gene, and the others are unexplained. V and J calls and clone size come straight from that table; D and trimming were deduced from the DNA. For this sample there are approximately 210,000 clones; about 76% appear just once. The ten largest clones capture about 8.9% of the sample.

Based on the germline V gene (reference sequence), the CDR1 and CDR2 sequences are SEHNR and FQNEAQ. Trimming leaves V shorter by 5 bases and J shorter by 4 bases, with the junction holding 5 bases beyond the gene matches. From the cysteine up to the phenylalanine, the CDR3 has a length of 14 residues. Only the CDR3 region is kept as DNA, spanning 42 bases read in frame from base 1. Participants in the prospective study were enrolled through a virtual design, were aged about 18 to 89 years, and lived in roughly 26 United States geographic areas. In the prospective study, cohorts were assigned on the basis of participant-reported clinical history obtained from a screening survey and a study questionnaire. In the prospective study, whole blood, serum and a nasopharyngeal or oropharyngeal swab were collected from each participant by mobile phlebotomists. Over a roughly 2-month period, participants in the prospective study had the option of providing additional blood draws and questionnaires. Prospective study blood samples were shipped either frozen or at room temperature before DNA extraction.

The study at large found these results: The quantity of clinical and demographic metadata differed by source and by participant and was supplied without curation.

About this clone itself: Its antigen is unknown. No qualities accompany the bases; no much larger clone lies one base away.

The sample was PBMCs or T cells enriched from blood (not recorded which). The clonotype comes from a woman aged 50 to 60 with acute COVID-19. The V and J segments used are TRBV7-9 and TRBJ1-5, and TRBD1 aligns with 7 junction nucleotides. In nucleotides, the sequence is TGTGCCAGCAGCCAGGGGGGCCTTAATCAGCCCCAGCATTTT. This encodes CASSQGGLNQPQHF.